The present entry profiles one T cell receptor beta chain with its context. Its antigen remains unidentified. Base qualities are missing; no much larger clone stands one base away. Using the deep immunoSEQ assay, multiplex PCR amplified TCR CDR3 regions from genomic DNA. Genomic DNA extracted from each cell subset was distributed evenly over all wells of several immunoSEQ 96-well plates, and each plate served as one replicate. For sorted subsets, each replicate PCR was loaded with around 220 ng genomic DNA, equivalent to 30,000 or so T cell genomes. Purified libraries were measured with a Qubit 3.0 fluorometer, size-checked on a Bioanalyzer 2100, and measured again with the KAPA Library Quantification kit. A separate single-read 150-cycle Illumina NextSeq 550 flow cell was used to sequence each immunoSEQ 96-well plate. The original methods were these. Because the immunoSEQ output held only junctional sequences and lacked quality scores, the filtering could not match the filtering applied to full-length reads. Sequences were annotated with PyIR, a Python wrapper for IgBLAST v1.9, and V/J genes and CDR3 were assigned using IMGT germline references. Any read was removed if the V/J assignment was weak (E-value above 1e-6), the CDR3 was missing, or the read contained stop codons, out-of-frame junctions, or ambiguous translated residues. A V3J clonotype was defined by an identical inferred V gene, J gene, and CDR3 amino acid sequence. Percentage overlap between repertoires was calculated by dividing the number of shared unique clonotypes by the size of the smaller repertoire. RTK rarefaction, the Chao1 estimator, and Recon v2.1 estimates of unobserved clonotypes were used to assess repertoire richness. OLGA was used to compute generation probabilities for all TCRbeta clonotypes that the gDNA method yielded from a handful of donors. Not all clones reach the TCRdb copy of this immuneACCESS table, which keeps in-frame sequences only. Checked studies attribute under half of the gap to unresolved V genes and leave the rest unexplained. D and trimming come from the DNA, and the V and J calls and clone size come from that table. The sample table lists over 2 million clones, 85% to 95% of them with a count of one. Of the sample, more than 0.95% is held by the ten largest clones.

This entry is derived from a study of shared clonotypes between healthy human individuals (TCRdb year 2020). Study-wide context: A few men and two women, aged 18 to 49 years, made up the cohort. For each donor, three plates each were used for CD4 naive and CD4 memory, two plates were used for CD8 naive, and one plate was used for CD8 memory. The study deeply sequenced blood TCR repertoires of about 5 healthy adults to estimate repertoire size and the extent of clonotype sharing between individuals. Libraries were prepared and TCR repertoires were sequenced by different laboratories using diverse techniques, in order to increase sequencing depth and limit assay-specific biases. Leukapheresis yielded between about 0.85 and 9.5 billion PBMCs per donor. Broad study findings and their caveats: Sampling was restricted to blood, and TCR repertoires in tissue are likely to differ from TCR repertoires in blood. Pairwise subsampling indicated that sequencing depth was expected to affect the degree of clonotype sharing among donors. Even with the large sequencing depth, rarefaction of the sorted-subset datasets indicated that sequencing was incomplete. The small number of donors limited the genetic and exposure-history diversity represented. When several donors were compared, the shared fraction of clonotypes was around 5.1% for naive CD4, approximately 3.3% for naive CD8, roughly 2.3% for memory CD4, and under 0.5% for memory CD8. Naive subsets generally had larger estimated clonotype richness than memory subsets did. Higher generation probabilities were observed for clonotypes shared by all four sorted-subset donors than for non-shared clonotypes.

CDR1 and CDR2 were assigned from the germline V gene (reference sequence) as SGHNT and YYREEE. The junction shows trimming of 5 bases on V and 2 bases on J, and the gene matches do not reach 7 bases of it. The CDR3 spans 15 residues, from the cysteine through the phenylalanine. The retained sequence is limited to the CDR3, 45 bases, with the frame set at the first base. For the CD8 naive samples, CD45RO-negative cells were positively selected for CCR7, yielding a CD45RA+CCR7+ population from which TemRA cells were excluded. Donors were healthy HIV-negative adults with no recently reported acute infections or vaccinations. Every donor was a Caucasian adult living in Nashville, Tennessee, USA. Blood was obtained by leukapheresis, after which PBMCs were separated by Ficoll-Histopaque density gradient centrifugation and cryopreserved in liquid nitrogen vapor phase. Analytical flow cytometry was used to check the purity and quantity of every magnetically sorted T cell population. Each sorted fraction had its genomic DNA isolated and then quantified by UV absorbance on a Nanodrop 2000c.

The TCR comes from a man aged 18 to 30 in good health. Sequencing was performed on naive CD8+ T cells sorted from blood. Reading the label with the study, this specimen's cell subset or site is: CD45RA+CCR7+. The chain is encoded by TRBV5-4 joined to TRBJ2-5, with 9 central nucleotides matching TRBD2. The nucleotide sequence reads TGTGCCAGCAGTTCCTTAGCGGGAGAACAAGAGACCCAGTACTTC. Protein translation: CASSSLAGEQETQYF.